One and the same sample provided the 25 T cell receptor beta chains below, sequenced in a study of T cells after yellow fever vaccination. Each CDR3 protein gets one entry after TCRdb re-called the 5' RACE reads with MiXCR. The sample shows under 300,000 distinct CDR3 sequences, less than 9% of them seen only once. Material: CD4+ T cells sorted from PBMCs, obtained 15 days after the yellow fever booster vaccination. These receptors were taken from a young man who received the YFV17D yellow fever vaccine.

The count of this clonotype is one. The CDR3 protein is CASSFTTASSYEQYF. CDR3 coding DNA: TGCGCCAGCAGTTTCACTACTGCCAGCTCCTACGAGCAGTACTTC. The rearrangement joins TRBV5-1 to TRBJ2-7; no firm D call. This CDR3 is built from 15 residues. Germline CDR1 SGHRS, CDR2 YFSETQ. The V and J ends lost 5 bases and 0 bases respectively, with 15 bases between them.

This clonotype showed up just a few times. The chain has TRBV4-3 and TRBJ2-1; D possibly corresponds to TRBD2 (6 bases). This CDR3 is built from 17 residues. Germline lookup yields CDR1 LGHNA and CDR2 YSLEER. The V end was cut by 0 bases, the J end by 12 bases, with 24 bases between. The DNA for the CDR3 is TGCGCCAGCAGCCAAGAGACCGCCGGGGGAGTTCAGACCCGGCAGTTCTTC. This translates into CASSQETAGGVQTRQFF.

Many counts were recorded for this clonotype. The CDR3 DNA reads TGTGCCAGCAGCCCGGGAGGAGGGTCTTTCCGAGAGACCCAGTACTTC. Amino acids: CASSPGGGSFRETQYF. The chain joins TRBV7-9 to TRBJ2-5, with TRBD2 matching over 7 bases. Per the germline V gene, CDR1 is SEHNR and CDR2 is FQNEAQ (reference sequence). This CDR3 comprises 16 residues. Trimming took 5 bases from V and 4 from J; bases not matched to a gene: 13.

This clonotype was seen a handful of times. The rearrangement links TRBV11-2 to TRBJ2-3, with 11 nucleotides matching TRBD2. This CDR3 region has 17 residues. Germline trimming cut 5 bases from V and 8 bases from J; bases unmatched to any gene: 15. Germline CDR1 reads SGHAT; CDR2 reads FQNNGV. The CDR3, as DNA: TGTGCCAGCAGCCCGATGACTAGCGGGACCCAGGGGGGTACGCAGTATTTT. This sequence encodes CASSPMTSGTQGGTQYF. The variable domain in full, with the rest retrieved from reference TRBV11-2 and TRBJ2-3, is EAGVAQSPRYKIIEKRQSVAFWCNPISGHATLYWYQQILGQGPKLLIQFQNNGVVDDSQLPKDRFSAERLKGVDSTLKIQPAKLEDSAVYLCASSPMTSGTQGGTQYFGPGTRLTVL.

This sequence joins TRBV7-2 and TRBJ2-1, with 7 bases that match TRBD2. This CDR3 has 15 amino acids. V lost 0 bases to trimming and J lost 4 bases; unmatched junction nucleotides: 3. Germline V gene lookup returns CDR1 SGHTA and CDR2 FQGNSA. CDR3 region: CASSLAAGVYNEQFF. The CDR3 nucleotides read TGTGCCAGCAGCTTAGCGGCGGGAGTTTACAATGAGCAGTTCTTC.

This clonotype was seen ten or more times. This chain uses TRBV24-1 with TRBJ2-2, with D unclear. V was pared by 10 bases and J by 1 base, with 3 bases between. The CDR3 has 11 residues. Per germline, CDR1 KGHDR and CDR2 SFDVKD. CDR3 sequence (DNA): TGTGCCACTAAGAACACCGGGGAGCTGTTTTTT. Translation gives CATKNTGELFF.

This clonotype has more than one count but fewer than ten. In nucleotides, the CDR3 is TGTGCCAGCAGCCAAGGGCAGACGAACACCGGGGAGCTGTTTTTT. This encodes CASSQGQTNTGELFF. The V gene is TRBV3-1, the J gene TRBJ2-2; D ambiguous. The CDR3 extends over 15 amino acids. V shed 1 base and J shed 0 bases, with 6 bases lying between them. CDR1 and CDR2 from the germline V gene are LGHDT and YNNKEL (reference sequence).

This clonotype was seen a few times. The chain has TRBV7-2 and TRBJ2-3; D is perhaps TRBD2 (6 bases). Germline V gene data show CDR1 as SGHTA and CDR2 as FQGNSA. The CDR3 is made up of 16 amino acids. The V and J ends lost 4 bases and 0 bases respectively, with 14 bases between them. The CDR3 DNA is TGTGCCAGCAGCTCCTCTAGCGTAACTAGCACAGATACGCAGTATTTT. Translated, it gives CASSSSSVTSTDTQYF.

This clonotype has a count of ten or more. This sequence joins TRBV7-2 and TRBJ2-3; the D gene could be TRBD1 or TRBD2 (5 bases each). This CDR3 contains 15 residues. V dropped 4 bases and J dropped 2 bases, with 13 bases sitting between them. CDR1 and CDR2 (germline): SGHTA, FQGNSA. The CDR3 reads CASSSRDRATDTQYF. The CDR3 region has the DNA TGTGCCAGCAGCTCACGGGACCGAGCCACAGATACGCAGTATTTT.

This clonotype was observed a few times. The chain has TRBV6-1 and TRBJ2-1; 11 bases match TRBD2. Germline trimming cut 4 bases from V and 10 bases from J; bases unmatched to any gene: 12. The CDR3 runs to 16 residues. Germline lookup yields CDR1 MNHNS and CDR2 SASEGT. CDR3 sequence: CASSVRIAGGPGEQFF. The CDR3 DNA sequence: TGTGCCAGCAGTGTCAGAATAGCGGGAGGGCCGGGGGAGCAGTTCTTC.

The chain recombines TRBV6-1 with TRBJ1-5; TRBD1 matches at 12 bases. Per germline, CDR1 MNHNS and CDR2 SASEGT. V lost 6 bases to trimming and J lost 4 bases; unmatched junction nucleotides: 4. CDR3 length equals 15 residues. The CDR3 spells CASRGTGGLNQPQHF. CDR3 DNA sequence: TGTGCCAGCAGGGGGACAGGGGGCTTGAATCAGCCCCAGCATTTT.

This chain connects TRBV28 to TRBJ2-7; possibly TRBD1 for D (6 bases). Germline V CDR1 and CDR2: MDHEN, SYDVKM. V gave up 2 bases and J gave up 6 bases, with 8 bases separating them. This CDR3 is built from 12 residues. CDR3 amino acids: CASSLAGAEQYF. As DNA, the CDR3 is TGTGCCAGCAGTTTAGCAGGGGCCGAGCAGTACTTC.

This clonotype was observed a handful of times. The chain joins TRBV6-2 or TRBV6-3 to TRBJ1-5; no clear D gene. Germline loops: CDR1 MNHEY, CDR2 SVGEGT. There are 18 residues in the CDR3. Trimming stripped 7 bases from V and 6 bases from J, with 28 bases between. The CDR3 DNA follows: TGTGCCAGCACCCCTGGGTTCGCGGTTCTTTCGGTGGTTCAGCCCCAGCATTTT. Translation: CASTPGFAVLSVVQPQHF.

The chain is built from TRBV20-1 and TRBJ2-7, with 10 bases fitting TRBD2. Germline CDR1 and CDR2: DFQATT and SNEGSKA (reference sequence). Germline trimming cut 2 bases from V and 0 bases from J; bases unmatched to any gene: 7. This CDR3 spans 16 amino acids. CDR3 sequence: CSARPLAGVGSYEQYF. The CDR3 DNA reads TGCAGTGCTAGACCGCTAGCGGGAGTGGGCTCCTACGAGCAGTACTTC.

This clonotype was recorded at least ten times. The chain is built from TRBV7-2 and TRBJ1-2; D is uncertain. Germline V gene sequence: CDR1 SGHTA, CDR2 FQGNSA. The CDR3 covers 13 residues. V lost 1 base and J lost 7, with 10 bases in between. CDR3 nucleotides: TGTGCCAGCAGCTTAGGGGTCGGACGTGGCTACACCTTC. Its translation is CASSLGVGRGYTF.

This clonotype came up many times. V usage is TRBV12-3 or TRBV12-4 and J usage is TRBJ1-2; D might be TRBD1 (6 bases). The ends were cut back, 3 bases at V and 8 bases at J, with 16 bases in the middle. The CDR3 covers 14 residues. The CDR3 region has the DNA TGTGCCAGCAGTTTCTGGGGGGCGAGAATCGGCTACACCTTC. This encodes CASSFWGARIGYTF.

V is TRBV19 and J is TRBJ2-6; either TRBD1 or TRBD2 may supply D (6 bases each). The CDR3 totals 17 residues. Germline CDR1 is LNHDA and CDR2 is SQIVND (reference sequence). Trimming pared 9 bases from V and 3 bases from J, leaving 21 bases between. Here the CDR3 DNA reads TGTGCCAGCCTAGGGGGGAAATCGAGCTTTGGGGCCAACGTCCTGACTTTC. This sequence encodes CASLGGKSSFGANVLTF. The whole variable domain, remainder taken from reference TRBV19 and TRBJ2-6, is DGGITQSPKYLFRKEGQNVTLSCEQNLNHDAMYWYRQDPGQGLRLIYYSQIVNDFQKGDIAEGYSVSREKKESFPLTVTSAQKNPTAFYLCASLGGKSSFGANVLTFGAGSRLTVL.

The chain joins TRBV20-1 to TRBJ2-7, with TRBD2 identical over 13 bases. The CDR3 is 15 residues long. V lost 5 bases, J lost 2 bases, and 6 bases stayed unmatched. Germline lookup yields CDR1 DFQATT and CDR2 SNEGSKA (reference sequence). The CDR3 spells CSAGGGTSGAYEQYF. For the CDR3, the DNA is TGCAGTGCTGGGGGTGGGACTAGCGGGGCCTACGAGCAGTACTTC.

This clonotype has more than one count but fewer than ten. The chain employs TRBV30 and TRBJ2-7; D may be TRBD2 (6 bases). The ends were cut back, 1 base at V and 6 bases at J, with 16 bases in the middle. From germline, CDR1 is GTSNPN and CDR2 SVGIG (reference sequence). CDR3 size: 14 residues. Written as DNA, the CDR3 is TGTGCCTGGAGTGGGGACTTGCTGGGAGGCGAGCAGTACTTC. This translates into CAWSGDLLGGEQYF.

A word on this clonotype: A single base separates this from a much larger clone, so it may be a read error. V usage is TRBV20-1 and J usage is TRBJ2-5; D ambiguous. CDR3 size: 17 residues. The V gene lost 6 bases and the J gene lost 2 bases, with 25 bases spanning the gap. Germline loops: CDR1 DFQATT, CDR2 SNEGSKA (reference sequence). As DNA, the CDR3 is TGCAGTGCCGGTCGTCCACGTGACGGAAGTGGACAAGAGACCCAGTACTTC. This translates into CSAGRPRDGSGQETQYF.

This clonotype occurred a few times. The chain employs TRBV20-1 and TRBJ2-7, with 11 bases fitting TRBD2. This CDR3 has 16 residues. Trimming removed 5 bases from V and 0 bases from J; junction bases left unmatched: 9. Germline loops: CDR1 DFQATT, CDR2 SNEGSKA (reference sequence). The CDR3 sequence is CSAHLAGGRSSYEQYF. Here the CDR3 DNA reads TGCAGTGCTCACCTAGCGGGAGGAAGGAGCTCCTACGAGCAGTACTTC.

CDR3 in DNA: TGTGCCAGCAGCTCCCGACAGGGCTATCAGCCCCAGCATTTT. It is translated as CASSSRQGYQPQHF. This chain connects TRBV7-2 to TRBJ1-5; 7 bases line up with TRBD1. Germline CDR1 is SGHTA and CDR2 is FQGNSA. The CDR3 sequence is 14 residues long. V trimming: 4 bases; J trimming: 5 bases; junction bases outside the gene matches: 5.

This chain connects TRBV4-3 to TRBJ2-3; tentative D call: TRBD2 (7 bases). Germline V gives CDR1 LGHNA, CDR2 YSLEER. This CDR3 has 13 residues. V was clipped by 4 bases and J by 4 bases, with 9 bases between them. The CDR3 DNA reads TGCGCCAGCAGCCGAGGGGGGGCAGATACGCAGTATTTT. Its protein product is CASSRGGADTQYF.

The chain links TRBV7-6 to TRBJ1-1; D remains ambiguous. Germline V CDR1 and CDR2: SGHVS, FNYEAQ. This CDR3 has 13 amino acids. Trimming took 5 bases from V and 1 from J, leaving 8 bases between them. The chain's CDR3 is CASSQQENTEAFF. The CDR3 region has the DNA TGTGCCAGCAGCCAGCAGGAGAACACTGAAGCTTTCTTT.

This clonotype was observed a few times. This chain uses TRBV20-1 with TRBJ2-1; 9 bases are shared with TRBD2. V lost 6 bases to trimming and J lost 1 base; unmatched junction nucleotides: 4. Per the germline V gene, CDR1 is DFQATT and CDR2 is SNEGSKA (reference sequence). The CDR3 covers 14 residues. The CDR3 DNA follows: TGCAGTGCCTCTCTAGCGGGATCCTACAATGAGCAGTTCTTC. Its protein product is CSASLAGSYNEQFF.